This T cell receptor (beta chain) was found in a study of T cells expressing NK-cell markers. Reprocessing the 5' RACE reads, TCRdb reports a single entry for every CDR3 protein and omits DNA. The sample totals roughly 450,000 distinct CDR3 sequences. On this clonotype itself: What it binds is unknown.

Study-level points and caveats: Questions lingered over whether expanded NKG2C+ T cell clones were HCMV-specific. These same clonotypes (in four donors) also led the CD3+CD56-NKG2C+ fraction.

The TCR sequence derives from a woman aged 45-59 years in good health. The source material was blood T cells: a sorted CD56 or NKG2C T cell subset, CD4+ or CD8+ T cells, or bulk PBMC T cells (not recorded which).

The CDR3: CASSSGQGAKSEQFF. The genes are TRBV7-9 and TRBJ2-1; absent DNA, TCRdb's TRBD1 call cannot be checked. CDR1 SEHNR and CDR2 FQNEAQ come from the germline V gene (reference sequence). The CDR3 contains 15 residues.